This entry is about one T cell receptor beta chain. In the study's own analysis: Reference gene primer amplification gave estimated nucleated cell counts. Clones were read by immunoSEQ multiplex PCR, and TCRdb kept only the in-frame ones, dropping some. The V and J calls and clone size come from that table; D and trimming were worked out from the DNA. The sample holds roughly 180,000 clones; roughly 87% are singletons and the top ten take around 2.4%. Germline CDR1 is SGDLS and CDR2 is YYNGEE. The CDR3 has 14 amino acids. The junction had 6 bases not matched to a gene; V was cut back by 3 bases and J by 7 bases. Residents of about two dozen US areas, aged about 18 to 89 years, made up the participants. Recovered participants had two consecutive negative NP/OP PCR tests, healthcare professional clearance, or symptom resolution. This entry comes from a study of blood T cell repertoires in COVID-19. Study-wide background: PBMCs, B-cell-depleted T cells, or T cells provided the cDNA or gDNA that made up the material.

The chain carries TRBV9 and TRBJ2-1, with 8 positions matching TRBD2. The receptor was derived from a young woman who had recovered from COVID-19. The sequencing input was PBMCs or T cells enriched from blood (not recorded which). The CDR3: CASSAAGVVNEQFF. CDR3 in DNA: TGTGCCAGCAGCGCAGCGGGAGTAGTGAATGAGCAGTTCTTC.